This TCR beta chain was retrieved from a study of blood T cells in healthy people across ages (dated by TCRdb to about 2015). Study-level background: In model experiments, template switching captured about one uniquely barcoded TCR beta cDNA molecule for every two T cells. Using deep sequencing normalized with unique cDNA molecular identifiers, the study measured how TCR beta repertoire diversity changes with age. The donors were split into four age groups: young (average about 16 years), middle-aged (about 40), aged (over 55) and long-lived (roughly 77). Donors of different ages were randomly distributed across sequencing lanes to avoid experimental bias. The study analyzed two additional independent replicas of 1 million unique cDNA reads from the same blood draw for two donors, one aged 18 to 29 and one aged 80 or older. What the study reported, not specific to this receptor: As age increased, observed TCR beta diversity per million T cells dropped in a roughly linear way, and a significant reduction was already evident by age 40. Estimates of total diversity from one million sequenced T cells were regarded as lower bounds and underestimates. Since profiling was done on bulk unsorted PBMCs, naive and antigen-experienced compartments could not be conclusively compared. Because the CMV infection status of the donors was unknown, age-related changes in expanded clonotypes may potentially have been confounded. Compared with the aged group, the long-lived group had more naive CD4+ T cells, fewer expanded clones and increased TCR diversity, a pattern suggesting age selection. Observed TCR beta diversity correlated strongly with the percentage of naive T cells measured by flow cytometry.

About this clonotype: Its target antigen remains unknown. Per-nucleotide qualities are absent, and no much larger clonotype sits a single base away.

Donors were under 40 systemically healthy Caucasian individuals from Russia aged roughly 6 to 95 years. Each donor gave ten milliliters of peripheral blood, collected into EDTA-treated Vacutainer tubes. Ficoll-Paque density-gradient centrifugation was used to isolate PBMCs, with at least 6.5 million per sample. Trizol reagent was used to extract total RNA from PBMCs, with at least 6 micrograms per sample. For every donor, flow cytometry on a PBMC aliquot measured the percentage of naive CD45RAhigh/CD27high T cells. The method was 5' RACE. A second PCR of about 6 to 12 cycles was run with a J-beta primer mix and a sample-barcoded 5' primer. Each TCR beta cDNA molecule received a unique molecular identifier from a template-switch 5' adaptor carrying 12 random nucleotides. Each sample yielded at least 3 million CDR3-containing paired-end reads. The Mint cDNA synthesis kit, primed by a TRBC-specific oligonucleotide, was used to synthesize first-strand cDNA from all RNA. Following uracil-DNA glycosylase treatment, a first 18-cycle PCR with universal primers M1SS and BC2_uni_R was performed on all cDNA. The study's own analysis went as follows. For normalization, 1 million high-quality reads were randomly selected from each sample, with every read carrying a distinct molecular identifier. Instead of being binned into consensus sequences, reads that shared molecular identifiers were thrown out. CDR3 identification, clonotype clustering and error correction used MiTCR with a Q25 quality threshold and the strictest error-elimination algorithm. A nonparametric unseen species model using Euler transformation provided a lower-bound estimate of total TCR beta diversity. The public reads were reanalyzed by TCRdb: fastp trimming at Q25, MiXCR alignment, in-frame beta chains only. Each CDR3 protein gets just one entry, which takes the most common genes and DNA from the rows behind it. TCRdb, not the authors, supplied the V and J calls. In this sample the table shows over 1,500,000 distinct CDR3 sequences, about two fifths of which occur a single time. Approximately 22% of the sample goes to the ten largest clones.

The clonotype comes from a human donor in good health. Sequenced sample: blood.

The nucleotides are TGCAGCGTCGATCGGGGGCAGGGAATTTTCTATGAGCAGTTCTTC. This encodes CSVDRGQGIFYEQFF. Rearrangement joined TRBV29-1 to TRBJ2-1; the D segment may tentatively be TRBD1 or TRBD2, each giving 6 matched bases. Trimming costs V 6 bases and J 8 bases, and their ends lie 23 bases apart. The germline V gene provides CDR1 SQVTM and CDR2 ANQGSEA. The CDR3 sequence holds 15 residues, the cysteine and phenylalanine included. Just CDR3 DNA is preserved here, 45 bases in frame from base 1.